The rows below give T cell receptor beta chains drawn from one sample of a study of T cells in Graves' hyperthyroidism and ophthalmopathy. Via MiXCR, TCRdb re-called the multiplex PCR reads, giving one row per CDR3 protein. The sample carries hundreds of thousands of distinct CDR3 sequences, about a fifth recorded once. Sequencing was carried out using blood. The receptors originated from a woman younger than 35 with Graves' hyperthyroidism. The conserved cysteine and the conserved F or W are not part of the CDR3 here.

v_call	cdr3_aa
TRBV15	ATSREVGTGAYEQY
TRBV20-1	SARGTQGGAEAF
TRBV6-5	ASSSPDGYEAF
TRBV18	ASSPPSGTQETQY
TRBV12-3/TRBV12-4	ASKDTTDTQY
TRBV20-1	SAPRTSGGRGGETQY
TRBV25-1	ASSEVGAKGYGYT
TRBV27	ASSHPQGTEAF
TRBV7-9	ASSASGYGGEQY
TRBV6-2/TRBV6-3	ASNSGPGRDGRETQY
TRBV12-3/TRBV12-4	ASKLAGGETQY
TRBV19	ASSGGHKETQY
TRBV20-1	GARRGPGAQGTGNTIY
TRBV6-2/TRBV6-3	ASRRHLPNTGELF
TRBV24-1	ATSRQIYTEAF
TRBV28	ASTHAYQPQH